The 26 T cell receptor beta chains listed next were all sequenced from one sample in a study of T cell responses to AZD1222 COVID-19 vaccine. Data came from immunoSEQ multiplex PCR; TCRdb stores just in-frame clones and leaves some out. The sample has around 170,000 clones, 91% seen once. The source was peripheral blood, collected on day 0 of AZD1222 vaccination. These receptors were collected from an adult in good health.

The rearrangement uses TRBV25-1 and TRBJ2-5; 7 bases map to TRBD2. J gave up 3 bases and V 1 base, and 2 bases lay outside the gene matches. The CDR3 contains 14 residues. The V gene's germline CDR1 is MGHDK and CDR2 SYGVNS. The CDR3 spells CASSEFAGEETQYF. In DNA, the CDR3 is TGTGCCAGCAGTGAATTCGCGGGAGAAGAGACCCAGTACTTC.

The rearrangement joins TRBV18 to TRBJ2-3, with 7 positions matching TRBD1. CDR3 length: 18 amino acids. From germline, CDR1 is KGHSH and CDR2 LQKENI. After removal of 3 bases from V and 2 bases from J, the junction contained 14 bases not matched to a gene. This CDR3 is CASSPPWGETGNTDTQYF. The DNA for the CDR3 is TGTGCCAGCTCACCTCCATGGGGCGAGACAGGGAACACAGATACGCAGTATTTT.

The rearrangement links TRBV3-1 (or the pseudogene TRBV3-2) to TRBJ2-1, with D perhaps matching TRBD1 or TRBD2 (5 bases each). V gave up 6 bases and J gave up 8 bases, with 23 bases separating them. CDR1 LGHDT and CDR2 YNNKEL come from the germline V gene (reference sequence). The CDR3 totals 16 residues. The CDR3 DNA reads as TGTGCCAGCAGTCCTCCGGGACGCCGAACACGGGATGAGCAGTTCTTC. Translated, it gives CASSPPGRRTRDEQFF.

The chain links TRBV13 to TRBJ2-1, with 9 bases matching TRBD1. V lost 5 bases to trimming and J lost 7 bases; unmatched junction nucleotides: 9. The CDR3 has 15 amino acids. CDR1 is PRHDT, CDR2 FYEKMQ, per germline (reference sequence). The CDR3 DNA follows: TGTGCCAGCAGCAAGGGACAGGGTGGGGTGAATGAGCAGTTCTTC. This codes for CASSKGQGGVNEQFF.

This clone was counted once. The genes are TRBV6-5 and TRBJ2-7; perhaps TRBD1 as D (6 bases). The CDR3 covers 15 residues. V lost 2 bases, J lost 5 bases, and 16 bases lay in between. Germline CDR1 MNHEY, CDR2 SVGAGI. CDR3 coding DNA: TGTGCCAGCAGTTACGGGGGCGAACTAGTCGACGAGCAGTACTTC. It codes for CASSYGGELVDEQYF.

This chain connects TRBV18 to TRBJ1-3; 10 bases agree with TRBD1. Germline V CDR1 and CDR2: KGHSH, LQKENI. With V trimmed by 4 bases and J by 1 base, 4 bases remained unmatched. The CDR3 is made up of 16 amino acids. The chain's CDR3 is CASSRQGAASGNTIYF. CDR3 sequence (DNA): TGTGCCAGCTCACGACAGGGGGCTGCTTCTGGAAACACCATATATTTT.

The CDR3 coding sequence is TGCGCCAGCAGTCACTGCGGGACAGGCCTTTTGGGCTACACCTTC. Its translation is CASSHCGTGLLGYTF. V usage is TRBV23-1 and J usage is TRBJ1-2, with 8 bases identical to TRBD1. TRBV23-1 is identified as an open reading frame with a role that is uncertain. V lost 3 bases to trimming and J lost 8 bases; unmatched junction nucleotides: 11. The length of the CDR3 is 15 residues.

V and J are TRBV3-1 (or the pseudogene TRBV3-2) and TRBJ2-1; a weak D match, TRBD2 (5 bases). The V gene lost 4 bases and the J gene lost 4 bases, with 20 bases spanning the gap. The CDR3 runs 17 residues. CDR1 and CDR2 (germline): LGHDT, YNNKEL (reference sequence). Here the CDR3 reads CASSLGMAERSYNEQFF. Here the CDR3 DNA reads TGTGCCAGCAGCCTGGGGATGGCGGAGCGGTCATACAATGAGCAGTTCTTC.

The chain has TRBV19 and TRBJ2-5; 12 bases line up with TRBD1. V shed 5 bases and J 4 bases; nucleotides not matched to a gene: 8. The V gene's germline CDR1 is LNHDA and CDR2 SQIVND (reference sequence). This CDR3 comprises 16 residues. CDR3 DNA sequence: TGTGCCAGTAGTTCTAGGGGGACAGGGGGCGCAGAGACCCAGTACTTC. It specifies CASSSRGTGGAETQYF.

The CDR3 protein is CASSLTPDLYEQYF. The CDR3 coding sequence is TGTGCCAGCAGCTTGACACCGGATCTCTACGAGCAGTACTTC. V and J are TRBV5-8 and TRBJ2-7; D unresolved. Looked up from germline, CDR1 is SGHTS and CDR2 is YDEGEE. The CDR3 is 14 residues long. Trimming left V 1 base short and J 3 bases short, with 11 bases between. The whole variable domain, filled in from reference TRBV5-8 and TRBJ2-7, reads EAGVTQSPTHLIKTRGQQATLRCSPISGHTSVYWYQQALGLGLQFLLWYDEGEERNRGNFPPRFSGRQFPNYSSELNVNALELEDSALYLCASSLTPDLYEQYFGPGTRLTVT.

The chain couples TRBV7-2 to TRBJ2-7, with 9 bases lining up with TRBD1. CDR1 is SGHTA, CDR2 FQGNSA, per germline. This CDR3 is 14 amino acids long. V dropped 2 bases and J dropped 6; count of bases not matched to a gene: 5. The CDR3 here is CASSLLQGASEQYF. The CDR3 nucleotides read TGTGCCAGCAGCTTACTACAGGGGGCTTCCGAGCAGTACTTC. The entire variable domain, with the rest obtained from reference TRBV7-2 and TRBJ2-7, is as follows: GAGVSQSPSNKVTEKGKDVELRCDPISGHTALYWYRQSLGQGLEFLIYFQGNSAPDKSGLPSDRFSAERTGGSVSTLTIQRTQQEDSAVYLCASSLLQGASEQYFGPGTRLTVT.

The chain joins TRBV7-2 to TRBJ1-3, with 7 bases lining up with TRBD1. There are 14 residues in the CDR3. The germline V gene encodes CDR1 SGHTA and CDR2 FQGNSA. V was clipped by 5 bases and J by 4 bases; unmatched bases: 5. In DNA, the CDR3 is TGTGCCAGCAGCCAGACAGGGTCAGGAAACACCATATATTTT. This gives the protein CASSQTGSGNTIYF.

Here the CDR3 DNA reads TGTGCCAGTAGTATAGTCCATGTAGCGGGAGGGAGTGGTACGCAGTATTTT. Its translation is CASSIVHVAGGSGTQYF. The V call is TRBV19, the J call TRBJ2-3, with 11 bases lining up with TRBD2. The CDR3 runs to 17 residues. Germline values: CDR1 LNHDA, CDR2 SQIVND (reference sequence). The V segment lost 1 base and the J segment 8 bases; nucleotides outside the gene matches: 11.

V usage is TRBV18 and J usage is TRBJ2-2, with 8 bases lining up with TRBD1. Germline V gives CDR1 KGHSH, CDR2 LQKENI. There are 16 residues in the CDR3. The ends lost 3 bases at V and 7 bases at J; junction bases unmatched: 10. The CDR3 reads CASSPRGRILSGELFF. In DNA form, the CDR3 reads TGTGCCAGCTCACCCAGGGGGCGAATCCTAAGCGGGGAGCTGTTTTTT.

The rearrangement uses TRBV4-2 and TRBJ1-2, with D possibly being TRBD1 (5 bases). Germline CDR1 LGHNA, CDR2 YNFKEQ. The CDR3 loop spans 14 amino acids. Trimming removed 4 bases from V and 2 bases from J, with 11 bases in between. CDR3 protein: CASSPRTPNYGYTF. As DNA, the CDR3 is TGTGCCAGCAGCCCAAGGACACCCAACTATGGCTACACCTTC.

The rearrangement joins TRBV12-5 to TRBJ1-5, with a tentative D call TRBD1 (5 bases). The CDR3 has 18 residues. Germline V gives CDR1 LGHNT, CDR2 FRNRAP. V was pared by 7 bases and J by 0 bases, with 22 bases between. The CDR3, as DNA: TGTGCTAGTGTTCAGGGACCGGGAGCAGGTTATAGCAATCAGCCCCAGCATTTT. Encoded protein: CASVQGPGAGYSNQPQHF.

The rearrangement links TRBV6-5 to TRBJ1-2; D remains ambiguous. Germline V CDR1 and CDR2: MNHEY, SVGAGI. Trimming left V 5 bases short and J 2 bases short, with 9 bases between. The CDR3 runs 13 residues. CDR3 loop: CASSQTPNYGYTF. CDR3 bases: TGTGCCAGCAGTCAGACACCAAACTATGGCTACACCTTC.

The chain has TRBV28 and TRBJ1-2, with D unclear. V lost 7 bases and J lost 8, with 11 bases in between. The CDR3 contains 11 residues. Germline V lookup: CDR1 MDHEN, CDR2 SYDVKM. CDR3 protein: CASTEGYGYTF. In DNA form, the CDR3 reads TGTGCCAGCACTGAGGGCTACGGCTACACCTTC.

The rearrangement uses TRBV3-1 (or the pseudogene TRBV3-2) and TRBJ1-5; possibly TRBD1 for D (5 bases). The V gene lost 1 base and the J gene lost 6 bases, with 7 bases spanning the gap. Germline V CDR1 and CDR2: LGHDT, YNNKEL (reference sequence). The CDR3 is 13 amino acids. The CDR3 sequence is CASSQAGGQPQHF. Here the CDR3 DNA reads TGTGCCAGCAGCCAAGCGGGGGGTCAGCCCCAGCATTTT.

The V gene is TRBV28, the J gene TRBJ1-3; D gene uncertain. V was clipped by 5 bases and J by 4 bases, with 15 bases between them. From germline, CDR1 is MDHEN and CDR2 SYDVKM. The CDR3 is 15 amino acids. The CDR3 here is CASSLGSAQGNTIYF. The CDR3, as DNA: TGTGCCAGCAGTCTAGGGTCGGCGCAGGGAAACACCATATATTTT.

The rearrangement joins TRBV3-1 (or the pseudogene TRBV3-2) to TRBJ1-4; tentative D call: TRBD1 (6 bases). This CDR3 comprises 16 residues. Germline lookup yields CDR1 LGHDT and CDR2 YNNKEL (reference sequence). V lost 1 base, J lost 7 bases, and 16 bases lay in between. The CDR3 reads CASSQGGGGGSEKLFF. The CDR3 DNA sequence: TGTGCCAGCAGCCAAGGGGGAGGAGGGGGAAGTGAAAAACTGTTTTTT.

In regard to this clone: This is likely an artifact of a read error, given a far larger clone one base away. The chain couples TRBV12-3 or TRBV12-4 to TRBJ2-3; D gene uncertain. The CDR3 spans 13 residues. The V end was cut by 1 base, the J end by 2 bases, with 4 bases between. CDR3 coding DNA: TGTGCCAGCAGTTTAGGGCCCACAGATACGCAGTATTTT. It specifies CASSLGPTDTQYF.

The V and J genes are TRBV11-3 and TRBJ1-5; TRBD1 matches 9 bases. CDR3 size: 14 residues. Trimming took 5 bases from V and 4 from J; bases not matched to a gene: 3. Germline V gene sequence: CDR1 SGHNT, CDR2 YENEEA. CDR3 nucleotide sequence: TGTGCCAGCAGCATGGGACAGGGTAATCAGCCCCAGCATTTT. Its protein is CASSMGQGNQPQHF.

This rearrangement joins TRBV5-1 to TRBJ1-1; 9 bases map to TRBD1. The CDR3 has 14 amino acids. The trim removed 2 bases at V and 3 bases at J, leaving 2 bases unmatched. Germline assignment: CDR1 SGHRS and CDR2 YFSETQ. The CDR3 loop reads CASSLQGADTEAFF. Here the CDR3 DNA reads TGCGCCAGCAGCTTACAGGGGGCTGACACTGAAGCTTTCTTT.

J is TRBJ2-1 and V is TRBV7-9; weak D call: TRBD2 (5 bases). Germline-derived CDR1 and CDR2 are SEHNR and FQNEAQ (reference sequence). This CDR3 spans 12 amino acids. V shed 5 bases and J shed 9 bases, with 11 bases lying between them. CDR3 protein: CASSPLRGEQFF. The CDR3 nucleotides read TGTGCCAGCAGCCCCCTCCGGGGTGAGCAGTTCTTC.

This clone has only a few counts. The V and J genes are TRBV28 and TRBJ2-1, with TRBD2 matching over 8 bases. The CDR3 covers 16 residues. V gave up 2 bases and J gave up 5 bases; unmatched junction bases: 8. Germline assignment: CDR1 MDHEN and CDR2 SYDVKM. The CDR3 DNA reads as TGTGCCAGCAGTTTACGAATACTAGCGGACCACAATGAGCAGTTCTTC. It yields the protein CASSLRILADHNEQFF. Using reference TRBV28 and TRBJ2-1 for the parts outside the CDR3, the full variable domain is DVKVTQSSRYLVKRTGEKVFLECVQDMDHENMFWYRQDPGLGLRLIYFSYDVKMKEKGDIPEGYSVSREKKERFSLILESASTNQTSMYLCASSLRILADHNEQFFGPGTRLTVL.